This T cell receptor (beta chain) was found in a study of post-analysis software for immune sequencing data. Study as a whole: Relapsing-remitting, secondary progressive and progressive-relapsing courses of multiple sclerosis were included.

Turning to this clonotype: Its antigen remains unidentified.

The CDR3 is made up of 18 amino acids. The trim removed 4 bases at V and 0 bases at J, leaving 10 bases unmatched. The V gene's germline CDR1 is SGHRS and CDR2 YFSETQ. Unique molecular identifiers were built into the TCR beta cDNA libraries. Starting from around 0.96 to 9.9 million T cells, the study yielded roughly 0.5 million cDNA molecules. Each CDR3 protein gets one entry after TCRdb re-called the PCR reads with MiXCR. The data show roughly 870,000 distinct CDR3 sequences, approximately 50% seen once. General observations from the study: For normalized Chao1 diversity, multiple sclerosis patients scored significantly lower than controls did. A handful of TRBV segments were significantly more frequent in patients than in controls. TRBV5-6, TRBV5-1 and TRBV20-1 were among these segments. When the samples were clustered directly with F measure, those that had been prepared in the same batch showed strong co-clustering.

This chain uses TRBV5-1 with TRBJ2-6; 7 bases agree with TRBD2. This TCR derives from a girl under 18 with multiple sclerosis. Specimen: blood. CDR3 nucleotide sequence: TGCGCCAGCAGCGAGAAGACACGGGAGGACTCTGGGGCCAACGTCCTGACTTTC. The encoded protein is CASSEKTREDSGANVLTF.